These T cell receptor beta chains were read from a single sample in a study of neurological immune-mediated disorders. TCRdb processed the 5' RACE reads anew with MiXCR; each CDR3 protein has one entry. The sample includes roughly 60,000 distinct CDR3 sequences, nearly 10% of them seen just once. Specimen: PBMCs. Receptor source: a man aged 30 to 45 in good health. The CDR3 runs from the conserved cysteine through the conserved F or W. The D gene is left open where the match is weak. For some rows the clone size is stated as once, few or many, or as a class when expanded; others skip it.

v_call	clone_size	d_call	j_call	cdr3_nt	cdr3_aa
TRBV3-1	many	NA	TRBJ2-3	TGTGCCAGCAGCCCCCGGGAGAGCACAGATACGCAGTATTTT	CASSPRESTDTQYF
TRBV11-2	many	NA	TRBJ1-5	TGTGCCAGCAGCTTAGGCTCCCGGGAAGATACTAATCAGCCCCAGCATTTT	CASSLGSREDTNQPQHF
TRBV18	many	TRBD2	TRBJ2-1	TGTGCCAGCTCGTTTAGCGGGAGGGCCGGGAACAATGAGCAGTTCTTC	CASSFSGRAGNNEQFF
TRBV6-5	many	TRBD2	TRBJ2-7	TGTGCCAGCACCCGGTCTAGTAGCGGGTCCTACGAGCAGTACTTC	CASTRSSSGSYEQYF
TRBV5-1	many	TRBD1	TRBJ1-3	TGCGCCAGCACAGCCGACAGGGTGGGGGACTCTGGAAACACCATATATTTT	CASTADRVGDSGNTIYF
TRBV27	many	TRBD1	TRBJ2-7	TGTGCCAGCAGTTTAACAGGGGGCGAGCAGTACTTC	CASSLTGGEQYF
TRBV28	many	NA	TRBJ2-6	TGTGCCAGCAGTTTCCGAGCGGGACAGGTGAGGCCCAGTCCCAACGTCCTGACTTTC	CASSFRAGQVRPSPNVLTF
TRBV5-1	many	NA	TRBJ1-1	TGCGCCAGCAGCTTGGTAGGTGGCCCTAGGGCTGAAGCTTTCTTT	CASSLVGGPRAEAFF
TRBV5-1	many	NA	TRBJ2-2	TGCGCCAGCAGCCCAGGCACCGGGGAGCTGTTTTTT	CASSPGTGELFF
TRBV20-1	many	NA	TRBJ2-4	TGCAGTGCTAGAGCCGATATAGCCAAAAACATTCAGTACTTC	CSARADIAKNIQYF
TRBV29-1	many	TRBD2	TRBJ2-1	TGCAGCGTTGATTTGCTAGCGGGAGGTCTCTCCTACAATGAGCAGTTCTTC	CSVDLLAGGLSYNEQFF
TRBV20-1	few	NA	TRBJ2-7	TGCAGTGCTAGAGATCAGGTCATAGCCTACGAGCAGTACTTC	CSARDQVIAYEQYF
TRBV28	many	TRBD2	TRBJ2-5	TGTGCCAGCCGCCCGACTAGCACCCAGAGGGCCCAGTACTTC	CASRPTSTQRAQYF
TRBV5-1	many	TRBD2	TRBJ2-3	TGCGCCAGCAGACGTGGGAGGGGAACAGATACGCAGTATTTT	CASRRGRGTDTQYF
TRBV5-1	many	NA	TRBJ1-1	TGCGCCAGCAGCTTGGTAGGGACGAGCATGAACACTGAAGCTTTCTTT	CASSLVGTSMNTEAFF
TRBV5-5	many	TRBD1	TRBJ2-1	TGTGCCAGCAGCTTGAGGGACAGCTATTTTTCCTACAATGAGCAGTTCTTC	CASSLRDSYFSYNEQFF
TRBV4-2	many	NA	TRBJ2-1	TGTGCCAGCAGCCAAGATTGGCTAGCAGGCTACAATGAGCAGTTCTTC	CASSQDWLAGYNEQFF
TRBV6-5	many	NA	TRBJ2-3	TGTGCCAGCAGTTACTCGCGCGGGTACACAGATACGCAGTATTTT	CASSYSRGYTDTQYF
TRBV7-2	many	NA	TRBJ2-2	TGTGCCAGCAGCTTACTCGGAGGGGCGGACACCGGGGAGCTGTTTTTT	CASSLLGGADTGELFF
TRBV24-1	many	NA	TRBJ2-3	TGTGCCACCAGTCGGGGGACAGATACGCAGTATTTT	CATSRGTDTQYF
TRBV18	few	NA	TRBJ2-1	TGTGCCAGCTCACACAGGGGAGGAGACAATGAGCAGTTCTTC	CASSHRGGDNEQFF
TRBV28	many	NA	TRBJ2-2	TGTGCCAGCAGTTCAATTACGGGGGTAATCACCGGGGAGCTGTTTTTT	CASSSITGVITGELFF
TRBV28	few	TRBD2	TRBJ2-1	TGTGCCAGCAGCCGGCAGCGGGGCATTACCTACAATGAGCAGTTCTTC	CASSRQRGITYNEQFF
TRBV20-1	many	NA	TRBJ1-4	TGCAGTGCAAACGATCGAGTTCCTGAAAAACTGTTTTTT	CSANDRVPEKLFF
TRBV12-3/TRBV12-4	NA	TRBD2	TRBJ2-2	TGTGCCAGCACTCCGAGCGGGAGGGGGAACGGGGAGCTGTTTTTT	CASTPSGRGNGELFF
TRBV6-1	many	NA	TRBJ2-7	TGTGCCACCTCTTTTCTCGACCCCTACTACGAGCAGTACTTC	CATSFLDPYYEQYF
TRBV7-8	many	TRBD1	TRBJ1-1	TGTGCCAGCAGAACCGGACAGGGAAACACTGAAGCTTTCTTT	CASRTGQGNTEAFF
TRBV7-9	many	TRBD1	TRBJ1-2	TGTGCCAGCGGATCACAGGGGTTAGGTGGCTACACCTTC	CASGSQGLGGYTF
TRBV20-1	many	NA	TRBJ1-2	TGCAGTGCTCCCAGACGGGACTATGGCTACACCTTC	CSAPRRDYGYTF
TRBV20-1	many	NA	TRBJ2-1	TGCAGTGCTAGGGGCAACAATGAGCAGTTCTTC	CSARGNNEQFF
TRBV5-1	many	TRBD2	TRBJ2-3	TGCGCCAGCAGCCTCCTAGGACTAGCGATCAGCACAGATACGCAGTATTTT	CASSLLGLAISTDTQYF
TRBV6-6	few	TRBD2	TRBJ2-1	TGTGCCAGCAACCGCGGGGGTACAACTGAGCAGTTCTTC	CASNRGGTTEQFF
TRBV2	many	TRBD2	TRBJ2-3	TGTGCCAGCAGTAAACTAGCGGGAGGGCCAGATACGCAGTATTTT	CASSKLAGGPDTQYF
TRBV20-1	many	TRBD1	TRBJ1-5	TGCAGTGCTAGAGATCCGTGGACAGGGGGCGCGGTTCAGCCCCAGCATTTT	CSARDPWTGGAVQPQHF
TRBV5-4	NA	NA	TRBJ1-6	TGTGCCAGCAGCTTGGATGTTAATTCACCCCTCCACTTT	CASSLDVNSPLHF